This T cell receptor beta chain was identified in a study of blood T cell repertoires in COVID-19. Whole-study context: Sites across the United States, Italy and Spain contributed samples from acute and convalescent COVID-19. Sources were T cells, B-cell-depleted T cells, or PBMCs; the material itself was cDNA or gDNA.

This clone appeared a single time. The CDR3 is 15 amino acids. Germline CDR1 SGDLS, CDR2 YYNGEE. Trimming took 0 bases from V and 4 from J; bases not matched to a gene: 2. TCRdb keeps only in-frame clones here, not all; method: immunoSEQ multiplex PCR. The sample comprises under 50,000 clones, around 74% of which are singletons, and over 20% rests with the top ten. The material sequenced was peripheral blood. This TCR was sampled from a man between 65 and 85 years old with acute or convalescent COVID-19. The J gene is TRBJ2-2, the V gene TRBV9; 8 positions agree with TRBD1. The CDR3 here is CASSVAGQGTGELFF. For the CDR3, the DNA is TGTGCCAGCAGCGTAGCCGGACAGGGCACCGGGGAGCTGTTTTTT.